This TCR beta chain stems from a study of memory CD4+ T cells and cytomegalovirus serostatus. Study-level findings and limits: Suggested: most of the CMV-linked TCR signature lies in CD4+ memory cells. CMV serostatus prediction reached median AUC around 0.94, or 0.89 with US-trained model.

Source study methods: Out-of-frame sequences were removed, leaving a few million distinct TCRbeta sequences. The repertoire was sequenced with immunoSEQ multiplex PCR; TCRdb's copy has only in-frame clones and lacks some. From that table come the V and J calls and clone size; the DNA was used to work out D and trimming. The sample holds 30,000 to 40,000 clones, roughly 80% seen once. Single viable CD3+CD4+CD8-CD45RO+ cells were sorted as the memory CD4+ T cells. CMV serostatus came from serum IgG against pp150, pp28, p38, p52. Points on this clone: Antigen unknown.

The receptor comes from an adult in good health and CMV-seronegative. Some clones in this sample may be carry-over from other donors' samples. The material sequenced was memory CD4+ T cells from blood.

CDR3 amino acids: CASSLVHRGISEAFF. Written as DNA, the CDR3 is TGTGCCAGCAGCTTGGTTCATAGGGGAATTTCTGAAGCTTTCTTT. V is TRBV5-4 and J is TRBJ1-1; the D gene is possibly TRBD1 (5 bases). The V gene's germline CDR1 is SGHNT and CDR2 YYREEE (reference sequence). Trimming pared 0 bases from V and 6 bases from J, leaving 15 bases between. CDR3 length: 15 residues.